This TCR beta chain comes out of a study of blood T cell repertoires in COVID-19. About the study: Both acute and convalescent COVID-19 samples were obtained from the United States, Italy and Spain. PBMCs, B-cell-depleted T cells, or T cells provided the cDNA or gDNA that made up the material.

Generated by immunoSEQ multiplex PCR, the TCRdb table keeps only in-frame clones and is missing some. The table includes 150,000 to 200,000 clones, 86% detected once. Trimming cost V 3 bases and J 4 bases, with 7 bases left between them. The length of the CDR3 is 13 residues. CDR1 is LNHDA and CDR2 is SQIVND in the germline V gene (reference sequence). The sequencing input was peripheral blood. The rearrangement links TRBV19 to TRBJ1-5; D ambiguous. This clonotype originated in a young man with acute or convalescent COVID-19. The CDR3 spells CASSIQANQPQHF. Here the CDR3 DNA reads TGTGCCAGTAGTATCCAGGCAAATCAGCCCCAGCATTTT. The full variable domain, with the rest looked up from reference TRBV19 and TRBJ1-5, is DGGITQSPKYLFRKEGQNVTLSCEQNLNHDAMYWYRQDPGQGLRLIYYSQIVNDFQKGDIAEGYSVSREKKESFPLTVTSAQKNPTAFYLCASSIQANQPQHFGDGTRLSIL.